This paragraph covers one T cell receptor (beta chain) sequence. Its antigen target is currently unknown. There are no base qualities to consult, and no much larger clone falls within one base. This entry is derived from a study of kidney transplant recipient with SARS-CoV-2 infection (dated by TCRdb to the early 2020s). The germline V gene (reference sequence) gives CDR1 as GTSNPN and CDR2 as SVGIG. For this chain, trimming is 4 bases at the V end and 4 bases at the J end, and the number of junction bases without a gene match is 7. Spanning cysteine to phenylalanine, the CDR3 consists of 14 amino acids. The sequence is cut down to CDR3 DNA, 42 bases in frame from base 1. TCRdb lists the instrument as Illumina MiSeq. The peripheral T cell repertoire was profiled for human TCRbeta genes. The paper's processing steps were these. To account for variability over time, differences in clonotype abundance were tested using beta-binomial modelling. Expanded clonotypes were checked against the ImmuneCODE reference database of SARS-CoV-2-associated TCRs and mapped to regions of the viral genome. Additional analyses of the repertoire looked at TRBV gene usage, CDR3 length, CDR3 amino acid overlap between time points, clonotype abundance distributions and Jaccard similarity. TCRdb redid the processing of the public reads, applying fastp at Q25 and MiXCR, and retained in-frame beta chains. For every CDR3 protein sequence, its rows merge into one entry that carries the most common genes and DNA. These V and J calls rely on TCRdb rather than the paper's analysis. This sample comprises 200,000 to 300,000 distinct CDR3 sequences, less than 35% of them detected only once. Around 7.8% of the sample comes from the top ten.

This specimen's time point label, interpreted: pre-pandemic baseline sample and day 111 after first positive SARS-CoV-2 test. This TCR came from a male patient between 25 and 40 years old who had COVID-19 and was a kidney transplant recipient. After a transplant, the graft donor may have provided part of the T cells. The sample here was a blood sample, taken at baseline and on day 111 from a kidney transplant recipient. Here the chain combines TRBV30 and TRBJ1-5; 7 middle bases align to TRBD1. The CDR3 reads CAWTRDRVNQPQHF. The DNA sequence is TGTGCCTGGACCCGCGACAGGGTAAATCAGCCCCAGCATTTT.